The 20 T cell receptor beta chains reported below all come from one sample, sequenced in a study of blood T cell repertoires in COVID-19. Here immunoSEQ multiplex PCR was the method, and the copy in TCRdb shows in-frame clones only, minus some. The data show fewer than 400,000 clones, 85% to 90% seen once. Sequencing was performed on PBMCs or T cells enriched from blood (not recorded which). These receptors all stem from a woman aged 30 to 39 who had recovered from COVID-19.

The chain joins TRBV7-2 to TRBJ1-5; tentative D call: TRBD1 (6 bases). The germline V gene has CDR1 SGHTA and CDR2 FQGNSA. The CDR3 is 13 amino acids. V dropped 5 bases and J dropped 6 bases, with 11 bases sitting between them. The DNA for the CDR3 is TGTGCCAGCAGCCGCAACAGGGCTCAGCCCCAGCATTTT. This gives the protein CASSRNRAQPQHF.

The chain combines TRBV30 with TRBJ2-7; 8 nucleotides align to TRBD2. Trimming took 0 bases from V and 0 from J; bases not matched to a gene: 4. CDR1 is GTSNPN and CDR2 is SVGIG in the germline V gene (reference sequence). The length of the CDR3 is 15 residues. The CDR3 region has the DNA TGTGCCTGGAGTGTCCGACTAGCGAGCTCCTACGAGCAGTACTTC. Translated, it gives CAWSVRLASSYEQYF.

Comments on this clone: The junction departs from the called germline gene at one end, perhaps through a read error. The rearrangement joins TRBV7-7 to TRBJ2-1; D might be TRBD1 (6 bases). The CDR3 has 16 residues. Per the germline V gene, CDR1 is SSHAT and CDR2 is FNYEAQ (reference sequence). CDR3 sequence: CASSLRTGTSYNEQFF. DNA for the CDR3: TGTGCTAGCAGCTTAAGAACAGGGACCTCCTACAATGAGCAGTTCTTC.

CDR3 sequence reads: CASSSPGGENTEAFF. DNA for the CDR3: TGTGCCAGCAGCTCTCCGGGAGGAGAGAACACTGAAGCTTTCTTT. The chain links TRBV13 to TRBJ1-1, with D hard to call. The CDR3 contains 15 residues. The germline V gene has CDR1 PRHDT and CDR2 FYEKMQ (reference sequence). V lost 4 bases and J 1 base, leaving 13 bases between the germline ends. The full variable domain, with the rest looked up from reference TRBV13 and TRBJ1-1, is AAGVIQSPRHLIKEKRETATLKCYPIPRHDTVYWYQQGPGQDPQFLISFYEKMQSDKGSIPDRFSAQQFSDYHSELNMSSLELGDSALYFCASSSPGGENTEAFFGQGTRLTVV.

There are a few counts of this clone. The chain employs TRBV6-7 and TRBJ1-5, with a tentative D call TRBD1 (6 bases). TRBV6-7 is an ORF, with its function uncertain. The V gene lost 2 bases and the J gene lost 2 bases, with 13 bases spanning the gap. This CDR3 has 16 amino acids. Here the CDR3 DNA reads TGTGCCAGCAGTTACCCGGGACAAAAAGGCAATCAGCCCCAGCATTTT. The encoded protein is CASSYPGQKGNQPQHF.

The genes are TRBV7-9 and TRBJ2-1; no firm D call. Germline V lookup: CDR1 SEHNR, CDR2 FQNEAQ (reference sequence). This CDR3 contains 16 residues. V dropped 5 bases and J dropped 4 bases, with 18 bases sitting between them. The CDR3 reads CASSSMTSNNYNEQFF. Here the CDR3 DNA reads TGTGCCAGCAGCAGCATGACAAGCAACAATTACAATGAGCAGTTCTTC.

The CDR3 reads CASSFGESSYNEQFF. CDR3 in DNA: TGTGCCAGCAGTTTTGGGGAGTCCTCCTACAATGAGCAGTTCTTC. V and J are TRBV7-3 and TRBJ2-1; tentative D call: TRBD2 (5 bases). Germline CDR1 is SGHTA and CDR2 is FQGTGA. Trimming removed 6 bases from V and 0 bases from J, with 12 bases in between. The CDR3 is made up of 15 amino acids.

This CDR3 is CASSEEGTVNQPQHF. CDR3 DNA sequence: TGTGCCAGCTCGGAAGAAGGGACAGTAAATCAGCCCCAGCATTTT. The chain couples TRBV18 to TRBJ1-5; TRBD1 agrees at 7 bases. The ends lost 6 bases at V and 4 bases at J; junction bases unmatched: 9. CDR3 length equals 15 residues. Germline V gives CDR1 KGHSH, CDR2 LQKENI.

The chain employs TRBV5-1 and TRBJ2-7; 12 bases fit TRBD2. Germline V gene sequence: CDR1 SGHRS, CDR2 YFSETQ. The CDR3 loop spans 15 amino acids. The V and J ends lost 4 bases and 4 bases, in that order; junction bases with no gene match: 6. The CDR3 loop reads CASSTTSGGWYEQYF. CDR3 bases: TGCGCCAGCAGCACGACTAGCGGGGGCTGGTACGAGCAGTACTTC.

The chain recombines TRBV2 with TRBJ2-1; 8 bases align to TRBD1. Germline CDR1 is SNHLY and CDR2 is FYNNEI. The CDR3 loop spans 15 amino acids. V was pared by 2 bases and J by 4 bases, with 4 bases of the junction left unmatched. The CDR3 coding sequence is TGTGCCAGCAGTGAATTCACAGGGGGATACAATGAGCAGTTCTTC. This encodes CASSEFTGGYNEQFF.

This chain uses TRBV25-1 with TRBJ2-3; D perhaps matches TRBD2 (6 bases). V was cut by 4 bases and J by 4 bases, with 15 bases left in between. The CDR3 sequence is 15 residues long. Germline loops: CDR1 MGHDK, CDR2 SYGVNS. The CDR3 bases are TGTGCCAGCAGTGGGGCGACTAGGTTCGCAGATACGCAGTATTTT. It translates to CASSGATRFADTQYF.

This clone came up once. J is TRBJ2-7 and V is TRBV19, with 11 bases matching TRBD1. The trim removed 6 bases at V and 3 bases at J, leaving 10 bases unmatched. The CDR3 loop spans 16 amino acids. Germline CDR1 LNHDA, CDR2 SQIVND (reference sequence). CDR3 protein: CASSKPGQGAHYEQYF. The CDR3 bases are TGTGCCAGTAGCAAACCCGGACAGGGGGCACACTACGAGCAGTACTTC. Drawing the rest from reference TRBV19 and TRBJ2-7, the complete variable domain is DGGITQSPKYLFRKEGQNVTLSCEQNLNHDAMYWYRQDPGQGLRLIYYSQIVNDFQKGDIAEGYSVSREKKESFPLTVTSAQKNPTAFYLCASSKPGQGAHYEQYFGPGTRLTVT.

The CDR3: CASSLAGVSTEAFF. The CDR3 nucleotides read TGTGCCAGCAGCTTAGCCGGGGTCAGCACTGAAGCTTTCTTT. This sequence joins TRBV11-3 and TRBJ1-1; no definite D call. Trimming took 1 base from V and 4 from J, leaving 10 bases between them. Germline CDR1 and CDR2: SGHNT and YENEEA. The CDR3 runs 14 residues. Using reference TRBV11-3 and TRBJ1-1 for the parts outside the CDR3, the full variable domain is EAGVVQSPRYKIIEKKQPVAFWCNPISGHNTLYWYLQNLGQGPELLIRYENEEAVDDSQLPKDRFSAERLKGVDSTLKIQPAELGDSAVYLCASSLAGVSTEAFFGQGTRLTVV.

V usage is TRBV5-1 and J usage is TRBJ1-1; D ambiguous. CDR1 is SGHRS, CDR2 YFSETQ, per germline. The germline V and J ends were trimmed by 0 bases and 1 base, with 10 bases remaining between them. The CDR3 runs 15 residues. CDR3 coding DNA: TGCGCCAGCAGCTTGGTGGTCCGAGCGAACACTGAAGCTTTCTTT. Its protein is CASSLVVRANTEAFF.

The V call is TRBV7-8, the J call TRBJ1-6; 7 nucleotides line up with TRBD1. Losses at the gene ends were 4 bases for V and 4 bases for J; bases not matched to a gene: 4. The CDR3 contains 15 residues. CDR1 and CDR2 from the germline V gene are SGHVS and FQNEAQ. In DNA, the CDR3 is TGTGCCAGCAGCTCCGGACAGGTGTATAATTCACCCCTCCACTTT. Its protein product is CASSSGQVYNSPLHF.

The chain is built from TRBV10-3 and TRBJ1-5; the match to TRBD1 covers 10 bases. CDR1 is ENHRY, CDR2 SYGVKD, per germline. The CDR3 covers 19 residues. With 2 bases clipped from V and 0 bases from J, the junction kept 10 bases outside the gene matches. CDR3 DNA: TGTGCCATCAGTGAGCCGGGACAGGGGAGTAGTCATAGCAATCAGCCCCAGCATTTT. Its protein product is CAISEPGQGSSHSNQPQHF.

This clone appeared once. J is TRBJ1-1 and V is TRBV7-2; tentatively, D is TRBD1 (5 bases). CDR3 length: 16 residues. Germline V gene data show CDR1 as SGHTA and CDR2 as FQGNSA. Trimming took 1 base from V and 3 from J, leaving 15 bases between them. The DNA of the CDR3 is TGTGCCAGCAGCTTAGTTAGACAGTCCAGAGACACTGAAGCTTTCTTT. It codes for CASSLVRQSRDTEAFF.

J is TRBJ2-1 and V is TRBV27, with D possibly TRBD1 on 5 matching bases. CDR3 length equals 17 residues. In germline, CDR1 is MNHEY, CDR2 SMNVEV (reference sequence). The V end lost 2 bases, the J end lost 7 bases, and 21 bases lay between the germline ends. The CDR3 nucleotides are TGTGCCAGCAGTTTACGGGTGGGGCCCTCTAATGGGAATGAGCAGTTCTTC. It encodes CASSLRVGPSNGNEQFF.

The rearrangement uses TRBV28 and TRBJ1-2; D is unresolved. V lost 4 bases and J lost 0, with 6 bases in between. The CDR3 has 13 residues. CDR1 and CDR2 from the germline V gene are MDHEN and SYDVKM. The CDR3: CASSSGTNYGYTF. CDR3 sequence (DNA): TGTGCCAGCAGTTCCGGGACTAACTATGGCTACACCTTC.

This clone was counted a single time. CDR3 in DNA: TGCAGCGTTGGGGGTCGGGGTGGGAGCAATCAGCCCCAGCATTTT. This encodes CSVGGRGGSNQPQHF. V usage is TRBV29-1 and J usage is TRBJ1-5, with D hard to call. The V end was cut by 4 bases, the J end by 1 base, with 14 bases between. This CDR3 has 15 residues. Germline V gene data show CDR1 as SQVTM and CDR2 as ANQGSEA.